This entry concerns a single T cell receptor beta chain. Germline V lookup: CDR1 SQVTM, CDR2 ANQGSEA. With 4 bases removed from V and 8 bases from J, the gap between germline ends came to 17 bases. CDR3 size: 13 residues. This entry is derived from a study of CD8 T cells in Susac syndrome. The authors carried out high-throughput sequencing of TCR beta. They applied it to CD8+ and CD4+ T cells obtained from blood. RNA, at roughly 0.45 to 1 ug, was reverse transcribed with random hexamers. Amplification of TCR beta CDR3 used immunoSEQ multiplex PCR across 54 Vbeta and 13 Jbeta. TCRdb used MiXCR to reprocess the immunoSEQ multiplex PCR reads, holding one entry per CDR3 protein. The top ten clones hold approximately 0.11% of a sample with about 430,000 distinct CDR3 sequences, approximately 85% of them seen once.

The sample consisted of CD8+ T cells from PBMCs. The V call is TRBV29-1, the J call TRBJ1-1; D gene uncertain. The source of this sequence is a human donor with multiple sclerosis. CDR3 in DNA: TGCAGCGTTGGGATGGTCACCCTTGGCGAAGCTTTCTTT. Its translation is CSVGMVTLGEAFF. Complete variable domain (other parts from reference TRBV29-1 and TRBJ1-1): SAVISQKPSRDICQRGTSLTIQCQVDSQVTMMFWYRQQPGQSLTLIATANQGSEATYESGFVIDKFPISRPNLTFSTLTVSNMSPEDSSIYLCSVGMVTLGEAFFGQGTRLTVV.